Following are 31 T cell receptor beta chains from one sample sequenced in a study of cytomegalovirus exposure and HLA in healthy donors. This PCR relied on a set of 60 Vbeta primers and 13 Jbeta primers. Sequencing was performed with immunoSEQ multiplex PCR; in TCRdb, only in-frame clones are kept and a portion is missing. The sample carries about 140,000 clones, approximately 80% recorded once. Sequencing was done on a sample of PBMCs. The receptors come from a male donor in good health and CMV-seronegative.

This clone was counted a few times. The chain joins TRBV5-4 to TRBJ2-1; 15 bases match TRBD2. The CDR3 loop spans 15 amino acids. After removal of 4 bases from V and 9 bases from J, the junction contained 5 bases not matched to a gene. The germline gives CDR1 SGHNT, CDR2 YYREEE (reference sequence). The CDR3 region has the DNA TGTGCCAGCAGCCTCGGACTAGCGGGGGGGTCTGAGCAGTTCTTC. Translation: CASSLGLAGGSEQFF.

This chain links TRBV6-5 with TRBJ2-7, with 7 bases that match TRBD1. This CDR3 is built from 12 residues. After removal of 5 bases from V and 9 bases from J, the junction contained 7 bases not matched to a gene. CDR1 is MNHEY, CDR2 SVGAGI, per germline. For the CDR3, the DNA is TGTGCCAGCAGTCAAACTACAGGGGTGCAGTACTTC. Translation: CASSQTTGVQYF.

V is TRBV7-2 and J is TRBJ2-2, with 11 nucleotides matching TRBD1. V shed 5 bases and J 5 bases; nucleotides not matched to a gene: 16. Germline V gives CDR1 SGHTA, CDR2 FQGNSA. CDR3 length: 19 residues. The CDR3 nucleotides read TGTGCCAGCAGCCCTCACCCGAAGTTGGACAGGGGGCGAACCGGGGAGCTGTTTTTT. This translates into CASSPHPKLDRGRTGELFF.

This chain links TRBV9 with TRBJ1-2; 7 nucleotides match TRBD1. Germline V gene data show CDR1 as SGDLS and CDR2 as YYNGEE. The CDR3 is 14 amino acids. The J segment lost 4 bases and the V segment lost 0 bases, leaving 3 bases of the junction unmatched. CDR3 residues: CASSVESGGYGYTF. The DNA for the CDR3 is TGTGCCAGCAGCGTAGAATCAGGGGGCTATGGCTACACCTTC.

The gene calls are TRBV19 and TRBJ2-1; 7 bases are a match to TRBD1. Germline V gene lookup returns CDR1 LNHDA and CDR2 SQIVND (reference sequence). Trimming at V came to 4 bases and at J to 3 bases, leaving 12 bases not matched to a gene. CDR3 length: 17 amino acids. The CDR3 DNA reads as TGTGCCAGTAGTACCACAGGGGAACTTGTTTACTACAATGAGCAGTTCTTC. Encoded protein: CASSTTGELVYYNEQFF.

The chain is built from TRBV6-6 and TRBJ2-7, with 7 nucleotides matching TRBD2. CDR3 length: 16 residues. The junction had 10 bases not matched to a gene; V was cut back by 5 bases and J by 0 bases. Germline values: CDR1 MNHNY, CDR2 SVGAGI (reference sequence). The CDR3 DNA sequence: TGTGCCAGCAGTCACCCAGGTGGGGGGGGCTCCTACGAGCAGTACTTC. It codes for CASSHPGGGGSYEQYF.

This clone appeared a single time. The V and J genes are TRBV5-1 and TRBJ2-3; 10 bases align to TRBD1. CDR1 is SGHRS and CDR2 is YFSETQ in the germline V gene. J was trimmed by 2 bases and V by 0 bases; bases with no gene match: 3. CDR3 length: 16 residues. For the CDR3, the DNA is TGCGCCAGCAGCTTGGGGGGGACAGGGGTCACAGATACGCAGTATTTT. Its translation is CASSLGGTGVTDTQYF.

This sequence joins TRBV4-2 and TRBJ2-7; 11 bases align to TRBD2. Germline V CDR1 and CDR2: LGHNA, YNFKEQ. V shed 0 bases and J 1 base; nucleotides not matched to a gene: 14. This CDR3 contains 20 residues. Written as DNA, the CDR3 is TGTGCCAGCAGCCAAGAATTAGGGTTAGCGGGGGGGTTTCGTTCCTACGAGCAGTACTTC. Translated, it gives CASSQELGLAGGFRSYEQYF.

The CDR3 DNA reads as TGTGCCAGCACCCACCCCCGAGGTCGTTACAATGAGCAGTTCTTC. The encoded protein is CASTHPRGRYNEQFF. The rearrangement uses TRBV7-9 and TRBJ2-1, with no clear D. Germline CDR1 SEHNR, CDR2 FQNEAQ (reference sequence). V shed 7 bases and J shed 4 bases, with 17 bases lying between them. CDR3 length: 15 residues. The full variable domain, its missing parts supplied by reference TRBV7-9 and TRBJ2-1, is DTGVSQNPRHKITKRGQNVTFRCDPISEHNRLYWYRQTLGQGPEFLTYFQNEAQLEKSRLLSDRFSAERPKGSFSTLEIQRTEQGDSAMYLCASTHPRGRYNEQFFGPGTRLTVL.

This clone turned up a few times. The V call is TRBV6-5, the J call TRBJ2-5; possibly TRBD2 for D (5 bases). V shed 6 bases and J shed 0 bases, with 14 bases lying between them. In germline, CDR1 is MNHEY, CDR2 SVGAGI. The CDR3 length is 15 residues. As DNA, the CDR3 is TGTGCCAGCAGCCGTACGAGGGCGTACCAAGAGACCCAGTACTTC. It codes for CASSRTRAYQETQYF.

The CDR3 nucleotides read TGCGCCAGCAGCCAGGAACCGGGACTAGCCCGGGCGGATACGCAGTATTTT. Amino acids: CASSQEPGLARADTQYF. The rearrangement links TRBV4-1 to TRBJ2-3, with 9 bases that match TRBD2. The CDR3 is made up of 17 amino acids. Trimming at V came to 3 bases and at J to 6 bases, leaving 13 bases not matched to a gene. Germline V gene data show CDR1 as MGHRA and CDR2 as YSYEKL.

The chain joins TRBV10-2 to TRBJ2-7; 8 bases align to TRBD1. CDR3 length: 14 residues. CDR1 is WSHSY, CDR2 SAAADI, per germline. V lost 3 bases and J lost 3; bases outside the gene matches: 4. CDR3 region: CASSDQGAIYEQYF. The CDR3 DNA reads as TGCGCCAGCAGTGATCAGGGGGCTATCTACGAGCAGTACTTC.

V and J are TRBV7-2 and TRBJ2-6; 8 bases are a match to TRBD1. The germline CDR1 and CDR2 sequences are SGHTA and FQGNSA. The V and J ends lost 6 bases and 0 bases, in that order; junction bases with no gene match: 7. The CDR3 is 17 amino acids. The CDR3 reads CASRPGTGLSGANVLTF. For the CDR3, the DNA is TGTGCCAGCAGACCCGGGACAGGCCTCTCTGGGGCCAACGTCCTGACTTTC.

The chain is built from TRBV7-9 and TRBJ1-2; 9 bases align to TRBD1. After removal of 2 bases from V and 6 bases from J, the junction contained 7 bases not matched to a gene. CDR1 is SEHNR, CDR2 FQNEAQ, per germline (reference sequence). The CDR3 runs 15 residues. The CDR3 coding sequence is TGTGCCAGCAGCTTAAGCGGGACAGGGTCTAATGGCTACACCTTC. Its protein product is CASSLSGTGSNGYTF.

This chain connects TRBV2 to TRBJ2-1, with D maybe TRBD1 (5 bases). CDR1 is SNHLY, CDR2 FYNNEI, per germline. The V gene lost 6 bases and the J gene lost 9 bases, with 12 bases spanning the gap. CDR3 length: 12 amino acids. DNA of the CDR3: TGTGCCAGCAGGCAGAGCAGGGTTGAGCAGTTCTTC. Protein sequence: CASRQSRVEQFF.

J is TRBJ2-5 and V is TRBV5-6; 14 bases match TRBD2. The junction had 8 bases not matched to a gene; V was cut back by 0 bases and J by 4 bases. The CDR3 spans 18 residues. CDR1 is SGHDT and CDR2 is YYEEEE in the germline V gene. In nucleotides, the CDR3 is TGTGCCAGCAGCTTGGCCGTAGGAGGACTAGCGGGAGGAGAGACCCAGTACTTC. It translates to CASSLAVGGLAGGETQYF.

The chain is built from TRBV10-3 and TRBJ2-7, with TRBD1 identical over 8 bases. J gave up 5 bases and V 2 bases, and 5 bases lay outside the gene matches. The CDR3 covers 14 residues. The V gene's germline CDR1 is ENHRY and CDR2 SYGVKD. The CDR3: CAISETGGTDEQYF. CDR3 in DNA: TGTGCCATCAGTGAGACAGGGGGAACGGACGAGCAGTACTTC.

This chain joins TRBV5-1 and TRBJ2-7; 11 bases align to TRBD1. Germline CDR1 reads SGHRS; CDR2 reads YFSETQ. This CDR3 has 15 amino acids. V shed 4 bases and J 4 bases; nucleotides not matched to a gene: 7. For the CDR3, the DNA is TGCGCCAGCAGCGTAGGACAGGGGGCAGGGTACGAGCAGTACTTC. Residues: CASSVGQGAGYEQYF. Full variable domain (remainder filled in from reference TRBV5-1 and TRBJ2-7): KAGVTQTPRYLIKTRGQQVTLSCSPISGHRSVSWYQQTPGQGLQFLFEYFSETQRNKGNFPGRFSGRQFSNSRSEMNVSTLELGDSALYLCASSVGQGAGYEQYFGPGTRLTVT.

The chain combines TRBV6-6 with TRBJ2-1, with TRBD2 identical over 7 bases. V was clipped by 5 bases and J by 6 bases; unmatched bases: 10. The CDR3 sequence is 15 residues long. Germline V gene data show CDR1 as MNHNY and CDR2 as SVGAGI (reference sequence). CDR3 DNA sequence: TGTGCCAGCAGTCCCTACCAAGGACTAGTCAATGAGCAGTTCTTC. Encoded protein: CASSPYQGLVNEQFF.

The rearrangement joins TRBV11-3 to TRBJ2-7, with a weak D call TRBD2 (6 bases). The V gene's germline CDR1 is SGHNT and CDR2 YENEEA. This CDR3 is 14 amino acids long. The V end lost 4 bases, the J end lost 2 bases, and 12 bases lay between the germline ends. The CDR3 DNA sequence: TGTGCCAGCAGCTATGGGACTGGTGCCTACGAGCAGTACTTC. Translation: CASSYGTGAYEQYF.

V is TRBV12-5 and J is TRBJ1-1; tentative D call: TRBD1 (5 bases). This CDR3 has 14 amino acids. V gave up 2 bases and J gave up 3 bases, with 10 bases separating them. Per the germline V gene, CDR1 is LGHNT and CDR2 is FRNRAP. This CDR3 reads CASGLPGDDTEAFF. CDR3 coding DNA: TGTGCTAGTGGTTTGCCGGGGGACGACACTGAAGCTTTCTTT.

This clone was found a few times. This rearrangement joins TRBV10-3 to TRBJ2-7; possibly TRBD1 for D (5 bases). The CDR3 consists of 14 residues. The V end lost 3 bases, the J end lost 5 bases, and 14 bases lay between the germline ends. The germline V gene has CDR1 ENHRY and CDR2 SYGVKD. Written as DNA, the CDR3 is TGTGCCATCAGTGACTACTTAGGGGAACACGAGCAGTACTTC. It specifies CAISDYLGEHEQYF.

This chain's CDR3 is CAISEPSRKRDGRSTDTQYF. The CDR3 bases are TGTGCCATCAGTGAGCCAAGTAGGAAGCGGGACGGCCGAAGCACAGATACGCAGTATTTT. The chain carries TRBV10-3 and TRBJ2-3; TRBD2 matches at 7 bases. The CDR3 sequence is 20 residues long. Unmatched junction bases numbered 17, after V lost 2 bases and J lost 0 bases. Germline CDR1 is ENHRY and CDR2 is SYGVKD.

CDR3 coding DNA: TGCGCCAGCACTATAGCGGACCCCTACAATGAGCAGTTCTTC. This sequence encodes CASTIADPYNEQFF. V is TRBV5-1 and J is TRBJ2-1; D is perhaps TRBD2 (6 bases). Germline V gene lookup returns CDR1 SGHRS and CDR2 YFSETQ. V shed 6 bases and J shed 2 bases, with 12 bases lying between them. The CDR3 sequence is 14 residues long.

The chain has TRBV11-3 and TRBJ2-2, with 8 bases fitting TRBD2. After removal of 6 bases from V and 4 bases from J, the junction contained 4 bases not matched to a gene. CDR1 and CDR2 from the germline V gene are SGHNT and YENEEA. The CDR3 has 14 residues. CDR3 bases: TGTGCCAGCAGGGATGGACTAGCCACCGGGGAGCTGTTTTTT. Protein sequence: CASRDGLATGELFF.

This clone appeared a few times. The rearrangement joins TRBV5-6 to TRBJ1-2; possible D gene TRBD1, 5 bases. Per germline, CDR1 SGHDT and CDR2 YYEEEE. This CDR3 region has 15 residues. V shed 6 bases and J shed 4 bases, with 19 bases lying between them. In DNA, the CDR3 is TGTGCCAGCAACCTCAGGGCTTTTCGGCCCTATGGCTACACCTTC. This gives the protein CASNLRAFRPYGYTF.

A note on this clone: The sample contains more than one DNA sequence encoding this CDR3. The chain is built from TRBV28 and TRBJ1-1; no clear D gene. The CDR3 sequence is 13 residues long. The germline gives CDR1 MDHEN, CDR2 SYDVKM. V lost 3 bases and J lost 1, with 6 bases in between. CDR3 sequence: CASSLGENTEAFF. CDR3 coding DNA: TGTGCCAGCAGTTTGGGAGAGAACACTGAAGCTTTCTTT.

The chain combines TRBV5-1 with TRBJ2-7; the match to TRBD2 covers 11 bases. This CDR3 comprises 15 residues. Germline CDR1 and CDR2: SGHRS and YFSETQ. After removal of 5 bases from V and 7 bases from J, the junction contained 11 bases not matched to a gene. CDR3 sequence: CASSPPGLAVLEQYF. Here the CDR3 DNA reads TGCGCCAGCAGTCCGCCGGGACTAGCGGTCTTAGAGCAGTACTTC.

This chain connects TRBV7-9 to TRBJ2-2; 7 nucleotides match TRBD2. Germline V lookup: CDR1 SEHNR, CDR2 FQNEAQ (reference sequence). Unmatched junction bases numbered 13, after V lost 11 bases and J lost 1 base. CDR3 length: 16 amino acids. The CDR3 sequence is CAPGGKLGENTGELFF. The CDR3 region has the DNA TGTGCCCCCGGGGGGAAGTTGGGAGAGAACACCGGGGAGCTGTTTTTT.

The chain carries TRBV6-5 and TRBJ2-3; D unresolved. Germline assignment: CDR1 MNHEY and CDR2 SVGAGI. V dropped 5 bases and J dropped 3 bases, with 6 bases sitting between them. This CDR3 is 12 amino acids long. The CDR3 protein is CASSHRTDTQYF. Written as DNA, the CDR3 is TGTGCCAGCAGTCACAGAACAGATACGCAGTATTTT.

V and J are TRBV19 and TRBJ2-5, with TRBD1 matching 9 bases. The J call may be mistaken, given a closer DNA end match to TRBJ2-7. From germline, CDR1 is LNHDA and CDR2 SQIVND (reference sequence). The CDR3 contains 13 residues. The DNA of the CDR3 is TGTGCCAGTAGTATGACAGGGGGCTACGAGCAGTACTTC. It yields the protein CASSMTGGYEQYF.